These T cell receptor beta chains were read from a single sample in a study of CD8+ T cells in alopecia areata. The method was immunoSEQ multiplex PCR; TCRdb's version includes in-frame clones alone and lacks a portion of them. The profile shows some 240,000 clones, under 75% of them singletons. This sample comprised CD4+ T cells sorted from blood, obtained at week 4, from a patient treated with tofacitinib. These receptors all come from a human donor with alopecia areata. CDR3s include the opening cysteine and the closing phenylalanine or tryptophan. Fields, in order: D gene, clone size, J gene, V gene, CDR3 DNA, CDR3 protein. D genes are given only for firm matches. Part of the rows lack a size; the others show once, few, many or a class for expanded clones.

TRBD1 once TRBJ1-1 TRBV29-1 TGCAGCGTTGAGTCGGACAGGGGGAGGACTGAAGCTTTCTTT CSVESDRGRTEAFF
- - TRBJ1-1 TRBV6-1 TGTGCCACCAAGGTGTTGGTCAGGGCTGGCACTGAAGCTTTCTTT CATKVLVRAGTEAFF
- - TRBJ2-7 TRBV5-1 TGCGCCAGCAGCTTGGGGGCATCGGGGATCTACGAGCAGTACTTC CASSLGASGIYEQYF
- - TRBJ2-5 TRBV5-1 TGCGCCAGCAGCTTTGAGGGGTTCGAGACCCAGTACTTC CASSFEGFETQYF
- - TRBJ2-1 TRBV5-1 TGCGCCAGCAGATACCGACTAGCCTACAATGAGCAGTTCTTC CASRYRLAYNEQFF
- few TRBJ1-6 TRBV27 TGTGCCAGCAGTTTAAGTAATTCACCCCTCCACTTT CASSLSNSPLHF
- - TRBJ2-6 TRBV7-2 TGTGCCAGCACGCAGGGCGCTGGGGCCAACGTCCTGACTTTC CASTQGAGANVLTF
- few TRBJ1-4 TRBV7-9 TGTGCCAGCAGCCCCGACAGGCCAACTAATGAAAAACTGTTTTTT CASSPDRPTNEKLFF
- - TRBJ2-3 TRBV4-3 TGCGCCAGCAGCCAATCATGGGGGGGCCCCACAGATACGCAGTATTTT CASSQSWGGPTDTQYF
- - TRBJ2-6 TRBV19 TGTGCCAGTGGCCTCGGAACTGGGGCCAACGTCCTGACTTTC CASGLGTGANVLTF
- - TRBJ2-5 TRBV29-1 TGCAGCGTTGTATGGTTTCAGCAAGAGACCCAGTACTTC CSVVWFQQETQYF
- - TRBJ2-2 TRBV29-1 TGCAGCGTCGGACAGAACACGAACACCGGGGAGCTGTTTTTT CSVGQNTNTGELFF
- - TRBJ1-6 TRBV15 TGTGCCACCAGCAGAGAACAGGGCCGCGATTCACCCCTCCACTTT CATSREQGRDSPLHF
- - TRBJ2-3 TRBV19 TGTGCCAGTAGTTCAGCAGGACCTGTTACGCAGTATTTT CASSSAGPVTQYF